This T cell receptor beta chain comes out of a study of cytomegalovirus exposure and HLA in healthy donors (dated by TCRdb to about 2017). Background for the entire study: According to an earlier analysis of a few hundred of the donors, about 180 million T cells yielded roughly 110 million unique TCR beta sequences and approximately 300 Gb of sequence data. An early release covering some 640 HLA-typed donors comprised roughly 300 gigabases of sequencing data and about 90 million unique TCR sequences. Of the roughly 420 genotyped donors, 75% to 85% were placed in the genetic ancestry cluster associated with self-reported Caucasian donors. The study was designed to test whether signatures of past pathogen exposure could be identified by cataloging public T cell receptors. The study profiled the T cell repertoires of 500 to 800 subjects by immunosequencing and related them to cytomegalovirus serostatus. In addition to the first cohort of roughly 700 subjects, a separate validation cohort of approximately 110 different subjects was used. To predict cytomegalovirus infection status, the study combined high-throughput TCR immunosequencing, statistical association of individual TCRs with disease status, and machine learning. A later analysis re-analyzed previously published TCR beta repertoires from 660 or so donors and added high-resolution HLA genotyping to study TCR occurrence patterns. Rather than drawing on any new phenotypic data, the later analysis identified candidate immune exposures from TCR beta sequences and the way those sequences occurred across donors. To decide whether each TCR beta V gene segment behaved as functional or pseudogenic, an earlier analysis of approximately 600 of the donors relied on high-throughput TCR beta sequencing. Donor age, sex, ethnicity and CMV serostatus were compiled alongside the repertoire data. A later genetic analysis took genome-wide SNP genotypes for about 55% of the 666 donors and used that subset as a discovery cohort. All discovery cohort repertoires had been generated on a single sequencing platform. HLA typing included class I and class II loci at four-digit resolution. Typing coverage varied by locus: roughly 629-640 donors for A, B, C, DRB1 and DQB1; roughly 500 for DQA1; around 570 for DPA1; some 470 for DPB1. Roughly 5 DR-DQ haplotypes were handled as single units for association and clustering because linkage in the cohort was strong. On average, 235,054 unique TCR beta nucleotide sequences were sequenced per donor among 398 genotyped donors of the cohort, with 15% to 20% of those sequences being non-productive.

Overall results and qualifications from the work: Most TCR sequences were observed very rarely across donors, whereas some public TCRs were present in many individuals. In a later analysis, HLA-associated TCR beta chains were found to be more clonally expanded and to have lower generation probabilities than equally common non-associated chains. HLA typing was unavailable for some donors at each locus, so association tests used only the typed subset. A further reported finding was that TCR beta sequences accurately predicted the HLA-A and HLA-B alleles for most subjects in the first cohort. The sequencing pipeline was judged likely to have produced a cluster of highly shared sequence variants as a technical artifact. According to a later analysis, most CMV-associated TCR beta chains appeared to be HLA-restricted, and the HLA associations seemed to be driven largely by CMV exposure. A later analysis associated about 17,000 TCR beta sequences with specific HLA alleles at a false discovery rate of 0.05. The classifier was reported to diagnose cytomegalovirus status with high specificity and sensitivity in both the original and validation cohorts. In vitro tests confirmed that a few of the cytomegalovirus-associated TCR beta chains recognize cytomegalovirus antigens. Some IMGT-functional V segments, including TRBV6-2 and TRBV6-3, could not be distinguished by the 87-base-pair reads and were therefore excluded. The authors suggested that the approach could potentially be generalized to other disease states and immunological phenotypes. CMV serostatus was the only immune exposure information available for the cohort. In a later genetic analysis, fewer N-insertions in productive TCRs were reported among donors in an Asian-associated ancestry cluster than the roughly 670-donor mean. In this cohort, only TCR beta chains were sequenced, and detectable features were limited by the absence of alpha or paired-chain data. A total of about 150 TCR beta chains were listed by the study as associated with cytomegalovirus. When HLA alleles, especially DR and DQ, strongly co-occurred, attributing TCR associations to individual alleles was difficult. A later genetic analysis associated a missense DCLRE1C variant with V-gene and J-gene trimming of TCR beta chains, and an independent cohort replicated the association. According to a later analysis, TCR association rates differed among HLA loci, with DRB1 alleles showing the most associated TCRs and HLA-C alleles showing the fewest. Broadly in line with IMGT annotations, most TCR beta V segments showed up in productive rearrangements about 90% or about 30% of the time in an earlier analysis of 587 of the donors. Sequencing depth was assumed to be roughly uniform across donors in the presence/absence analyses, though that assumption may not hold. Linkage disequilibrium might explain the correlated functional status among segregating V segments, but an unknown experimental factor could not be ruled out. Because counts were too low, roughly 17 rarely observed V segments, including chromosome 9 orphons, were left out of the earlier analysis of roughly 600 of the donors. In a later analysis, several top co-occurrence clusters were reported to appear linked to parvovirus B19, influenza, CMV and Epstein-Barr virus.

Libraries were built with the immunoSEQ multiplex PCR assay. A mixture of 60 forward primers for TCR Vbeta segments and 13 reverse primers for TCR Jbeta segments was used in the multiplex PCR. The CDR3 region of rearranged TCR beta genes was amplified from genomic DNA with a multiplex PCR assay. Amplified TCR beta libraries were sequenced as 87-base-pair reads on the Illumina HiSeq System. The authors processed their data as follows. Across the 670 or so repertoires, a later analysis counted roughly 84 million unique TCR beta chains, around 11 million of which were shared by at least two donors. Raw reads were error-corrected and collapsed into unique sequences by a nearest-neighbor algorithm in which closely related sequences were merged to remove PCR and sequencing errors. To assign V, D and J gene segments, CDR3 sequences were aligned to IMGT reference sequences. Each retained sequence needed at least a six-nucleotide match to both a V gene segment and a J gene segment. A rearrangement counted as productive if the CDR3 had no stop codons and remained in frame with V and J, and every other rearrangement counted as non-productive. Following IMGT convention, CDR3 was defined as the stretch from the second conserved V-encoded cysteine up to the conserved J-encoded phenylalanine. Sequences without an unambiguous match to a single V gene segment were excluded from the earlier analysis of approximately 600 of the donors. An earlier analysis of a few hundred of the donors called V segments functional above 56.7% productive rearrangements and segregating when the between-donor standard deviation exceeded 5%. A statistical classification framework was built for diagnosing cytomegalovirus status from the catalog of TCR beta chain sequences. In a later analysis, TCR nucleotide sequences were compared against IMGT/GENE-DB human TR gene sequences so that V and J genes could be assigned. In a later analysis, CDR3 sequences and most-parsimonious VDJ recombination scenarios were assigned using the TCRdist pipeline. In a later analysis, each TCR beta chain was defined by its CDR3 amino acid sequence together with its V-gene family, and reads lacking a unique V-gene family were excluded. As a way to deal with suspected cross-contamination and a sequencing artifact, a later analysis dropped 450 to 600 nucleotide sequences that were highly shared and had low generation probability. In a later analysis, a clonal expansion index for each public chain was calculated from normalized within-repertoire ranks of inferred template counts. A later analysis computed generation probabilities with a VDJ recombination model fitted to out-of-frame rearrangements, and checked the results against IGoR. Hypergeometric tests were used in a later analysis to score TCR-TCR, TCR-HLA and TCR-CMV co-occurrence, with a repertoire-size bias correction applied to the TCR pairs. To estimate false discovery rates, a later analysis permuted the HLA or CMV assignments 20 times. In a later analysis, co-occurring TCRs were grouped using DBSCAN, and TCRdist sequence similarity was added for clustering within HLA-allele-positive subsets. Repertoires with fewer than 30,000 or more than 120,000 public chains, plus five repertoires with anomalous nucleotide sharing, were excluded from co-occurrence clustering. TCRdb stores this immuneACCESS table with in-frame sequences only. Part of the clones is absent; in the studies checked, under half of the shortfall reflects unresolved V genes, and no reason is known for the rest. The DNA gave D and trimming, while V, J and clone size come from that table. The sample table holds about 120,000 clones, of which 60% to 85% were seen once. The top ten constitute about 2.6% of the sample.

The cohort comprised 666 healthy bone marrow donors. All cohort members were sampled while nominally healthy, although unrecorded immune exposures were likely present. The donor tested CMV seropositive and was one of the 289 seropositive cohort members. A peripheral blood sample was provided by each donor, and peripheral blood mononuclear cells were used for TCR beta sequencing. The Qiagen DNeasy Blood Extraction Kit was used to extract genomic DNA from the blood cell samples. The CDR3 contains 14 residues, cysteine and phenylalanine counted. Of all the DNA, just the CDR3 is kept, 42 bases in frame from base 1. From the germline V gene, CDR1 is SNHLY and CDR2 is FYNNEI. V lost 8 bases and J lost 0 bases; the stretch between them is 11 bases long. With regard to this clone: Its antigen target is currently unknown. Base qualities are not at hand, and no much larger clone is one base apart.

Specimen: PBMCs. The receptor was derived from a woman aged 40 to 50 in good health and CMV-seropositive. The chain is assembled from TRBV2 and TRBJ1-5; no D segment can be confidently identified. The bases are TGTGCCAGCTCGGCGGCAGCTAGCAATCAGCCCCAGCATTTT. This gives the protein CASSAAASNQPQHF.